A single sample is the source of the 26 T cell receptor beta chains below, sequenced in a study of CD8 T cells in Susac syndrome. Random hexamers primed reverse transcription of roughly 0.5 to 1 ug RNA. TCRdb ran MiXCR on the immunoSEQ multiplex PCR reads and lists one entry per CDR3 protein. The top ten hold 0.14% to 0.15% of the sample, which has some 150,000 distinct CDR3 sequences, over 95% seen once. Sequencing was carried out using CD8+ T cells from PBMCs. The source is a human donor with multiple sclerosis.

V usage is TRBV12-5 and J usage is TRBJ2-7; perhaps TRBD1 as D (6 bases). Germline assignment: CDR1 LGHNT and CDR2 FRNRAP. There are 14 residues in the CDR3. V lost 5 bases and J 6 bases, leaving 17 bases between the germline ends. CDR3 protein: CASGPRQESGEQYF. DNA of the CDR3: TGTGCTAGTGGTCCCCGACAGGAATCGGGCGAGCAGTACTTC.

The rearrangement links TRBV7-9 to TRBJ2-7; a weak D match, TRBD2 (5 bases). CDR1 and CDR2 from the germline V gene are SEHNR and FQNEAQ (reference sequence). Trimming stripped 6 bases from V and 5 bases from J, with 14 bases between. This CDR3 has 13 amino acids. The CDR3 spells CASRPTSFDEQYF. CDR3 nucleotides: TGTGCCAGCAGACCCACTAGTTTTGACGAGCAGTACTTC. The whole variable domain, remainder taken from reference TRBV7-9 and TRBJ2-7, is DTGVSQNPRHKITKRGQNVTFRCDPISEHNRLYWYRQTLGQGPEFLTYFQNEAQLEKSRLLSDRFSAERPKGSFSTLEIQRTEQGDSAMYLCASRPTSFDEQYFGPGTRLTVT.

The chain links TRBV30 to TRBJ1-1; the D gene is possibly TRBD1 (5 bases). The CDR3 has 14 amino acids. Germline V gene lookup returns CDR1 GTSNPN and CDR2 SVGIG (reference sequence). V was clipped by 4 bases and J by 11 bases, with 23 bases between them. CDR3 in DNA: TGTGCCTGGACAGGTATTTCTGAGGGGCCGCGGGCTTTCTTT. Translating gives CAWTGISEGPRAFF.

DNA of the CDR3: TGTGCCAGCAGTTTAATTTGGCGCACAGATACGCAGTATTTT. It codes for CASSLIWRTDTQYF. J is TRBJ2-3 and V is TRBV12-3 or TRBV12-4, with D unresolved. The CDR3 sequence is 14 residues long. The germline V and J ends were trimmed by 2 bases and 1 base, with 7 bases remaining between them.

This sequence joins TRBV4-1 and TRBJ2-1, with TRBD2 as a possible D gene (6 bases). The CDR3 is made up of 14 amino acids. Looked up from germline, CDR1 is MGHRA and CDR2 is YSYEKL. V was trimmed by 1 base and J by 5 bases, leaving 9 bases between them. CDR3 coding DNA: TGCGCCAGCAGCCAAGTTGGGGGGAACAATGAGCAGTTCTTC. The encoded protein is CASSQVGGNNEQFF.

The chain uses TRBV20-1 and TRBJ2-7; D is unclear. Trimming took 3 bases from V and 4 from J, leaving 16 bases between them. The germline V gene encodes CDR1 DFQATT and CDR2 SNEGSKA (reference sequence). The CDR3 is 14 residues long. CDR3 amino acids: CSARPTLQIYEQYF. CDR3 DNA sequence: TGCAGTGCTAGGCCCACCCTCCAAATATACGAGCAGTACTTC.

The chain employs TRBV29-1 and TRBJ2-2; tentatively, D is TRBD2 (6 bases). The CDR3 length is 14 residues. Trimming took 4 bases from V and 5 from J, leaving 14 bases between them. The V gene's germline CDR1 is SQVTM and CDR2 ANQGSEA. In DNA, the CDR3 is TGCAGCGTTGCCGGCGGGGAAGATACCGGGGAGCTGTTTTTT. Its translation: CSVAGGEDTGELFF.

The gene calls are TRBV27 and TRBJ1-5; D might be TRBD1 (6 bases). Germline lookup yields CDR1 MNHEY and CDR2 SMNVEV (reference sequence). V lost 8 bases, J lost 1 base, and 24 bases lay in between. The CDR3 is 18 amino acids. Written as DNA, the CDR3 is TGTGCCAGCCTTTCAACAGGGAAGGGCACCGGCAGCAATCAGCCCCAGCATTTT. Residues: CASLSTGKGTGSNQPQHF.

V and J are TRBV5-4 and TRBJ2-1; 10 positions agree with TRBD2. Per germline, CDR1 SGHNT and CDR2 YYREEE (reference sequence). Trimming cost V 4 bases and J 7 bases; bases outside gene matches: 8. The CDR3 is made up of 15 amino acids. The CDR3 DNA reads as TGTGCCAGCAGCCCACAGCGGGGGGGCGAGAATGAGCAGTTCTTC. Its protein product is CASSPQRGGENEQFF.

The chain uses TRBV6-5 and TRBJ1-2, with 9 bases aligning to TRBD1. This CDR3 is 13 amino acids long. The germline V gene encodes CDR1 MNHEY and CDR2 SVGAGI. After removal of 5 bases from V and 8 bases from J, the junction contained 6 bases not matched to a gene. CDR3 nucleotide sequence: TGTGCCAGCAGTAAGGACAGGGGCAGAGGCTACACCTTC. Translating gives CASSKDRGRGYTF.

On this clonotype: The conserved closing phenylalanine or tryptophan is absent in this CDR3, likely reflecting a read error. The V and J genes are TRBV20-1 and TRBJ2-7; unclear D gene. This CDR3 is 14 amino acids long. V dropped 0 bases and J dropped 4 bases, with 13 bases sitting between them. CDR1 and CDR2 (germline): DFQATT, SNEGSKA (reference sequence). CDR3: CSARDRHQRYEQYL. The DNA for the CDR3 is TGCAGTGCTAGAGATCGTCATCAGAGGTACGAGCAGTACCTC.

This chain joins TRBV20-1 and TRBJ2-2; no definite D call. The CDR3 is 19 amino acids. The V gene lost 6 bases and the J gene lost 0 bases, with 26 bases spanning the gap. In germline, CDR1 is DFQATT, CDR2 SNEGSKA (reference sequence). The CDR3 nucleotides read TGCAGTGCCAGCGCCCTTAGCCGTGAGGTCTTATCGAACACCGGGGAGCTGTTTTTT. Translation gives CSASALSREVLSNTGELFF.

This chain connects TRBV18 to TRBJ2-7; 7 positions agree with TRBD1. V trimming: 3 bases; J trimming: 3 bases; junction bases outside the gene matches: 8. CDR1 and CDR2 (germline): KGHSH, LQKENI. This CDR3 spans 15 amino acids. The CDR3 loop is CASSPDRVGVYEQYF. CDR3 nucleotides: TGTGCCAGCTCACCCGACAGGGTGGGGGTCTACGAGCAGTACTTC.

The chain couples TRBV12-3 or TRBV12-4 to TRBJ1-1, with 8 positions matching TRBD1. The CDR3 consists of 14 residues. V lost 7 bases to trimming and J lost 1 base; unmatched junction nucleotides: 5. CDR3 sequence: CASIIGQGNTEAFF. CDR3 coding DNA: TGTGCCAGCATCATCGGACAGGGGAACACTGAAGCTTTCTTT.

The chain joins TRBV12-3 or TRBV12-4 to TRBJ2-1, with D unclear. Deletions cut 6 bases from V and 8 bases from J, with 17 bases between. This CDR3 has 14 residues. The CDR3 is CASSPGPGPDEQFF. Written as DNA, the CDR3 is TGTGCCAGCAGCCCCGGGCCCGGCCCCGATGAGCAGTTCTTC.

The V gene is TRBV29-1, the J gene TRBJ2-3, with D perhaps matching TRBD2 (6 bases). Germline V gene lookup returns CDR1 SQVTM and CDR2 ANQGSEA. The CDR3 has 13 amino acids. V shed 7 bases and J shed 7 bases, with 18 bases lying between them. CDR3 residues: CSAPWASANTQYF. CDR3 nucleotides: TGCAGCGCCCCTTGGGCTAGCGCTAATACGCAGTATTTT.

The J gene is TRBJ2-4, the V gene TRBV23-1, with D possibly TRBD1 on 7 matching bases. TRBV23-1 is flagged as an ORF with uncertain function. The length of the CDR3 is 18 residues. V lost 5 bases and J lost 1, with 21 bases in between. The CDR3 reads CASSLTGRLSGAKNIQYF. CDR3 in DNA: TGCGCCAGCAGTTTGACAGGGAGGTTAAGCGGGGCCAAAAACATTCAGTACTTC.

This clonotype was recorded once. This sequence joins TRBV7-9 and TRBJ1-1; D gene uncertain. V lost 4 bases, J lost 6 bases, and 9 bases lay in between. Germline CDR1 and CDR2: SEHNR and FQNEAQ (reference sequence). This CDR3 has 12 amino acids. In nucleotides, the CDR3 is TGTGCCAGCAGCTCCGCAGGAGCTGAAGCTTTCTTT. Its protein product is CASSSAGAEAFF.

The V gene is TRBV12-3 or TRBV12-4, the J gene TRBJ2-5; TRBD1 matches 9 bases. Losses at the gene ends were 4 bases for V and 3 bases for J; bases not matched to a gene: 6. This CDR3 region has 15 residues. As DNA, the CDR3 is TGTGCCAGCAGTTCCTGGGGACAGGGTGAAGAGACCCAGTACTTC. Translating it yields CASSSWGQGEETQYF.

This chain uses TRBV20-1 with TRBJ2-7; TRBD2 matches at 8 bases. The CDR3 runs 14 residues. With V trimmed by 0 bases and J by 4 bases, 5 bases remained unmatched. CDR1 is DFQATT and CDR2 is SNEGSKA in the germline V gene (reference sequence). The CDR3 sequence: CSARDISGGYEQYF. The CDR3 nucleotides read TGCAGTGCTAGAGATATCAGCGGGGGTTACGAGCAGTACTTC.

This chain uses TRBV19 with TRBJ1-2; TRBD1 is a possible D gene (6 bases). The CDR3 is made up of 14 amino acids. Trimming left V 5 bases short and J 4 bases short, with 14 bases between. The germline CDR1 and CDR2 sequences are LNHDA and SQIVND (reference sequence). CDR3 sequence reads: CASSPGAFGYGYTF. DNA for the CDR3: TGTGCCAGTAGTCCGGGGGCGTTCGGCTATGGCTACACCTTC.

DNA for the CDR3: TGTGCCACCAGCAGAGCCGGCAGGAAACAAGAGACCCAGTACTTC. This encodes CATSRAGRKQETQYF. The chain carries TRBV15 and TRBJ2-5, with unresolved D. The germline CDR1 and CDR2 sequences are LNHNV and YYDKDF (reference sequence). Trimming left V 1 base short and J 2 bases short, with 11 bases between. The CDR3 contains 15 residues. The variable domain in full, with the rest retrieved from reference TRBV15 and TRBJ2-5, is DAMVIQNPRYQVTQFGKPVTLSCSQTLNHNVMYWYQQKSSQAPKLLFHYYDKDFNNEADTPDNFQSRRPNTSFCFLDIRSPGLGDTAMYLCATSRAGRKQETQYFGPGTRLLVL.

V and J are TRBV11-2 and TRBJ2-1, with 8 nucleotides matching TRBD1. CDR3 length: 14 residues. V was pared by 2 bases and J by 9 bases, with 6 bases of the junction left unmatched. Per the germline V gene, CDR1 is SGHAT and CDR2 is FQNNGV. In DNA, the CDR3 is TGTGCCAGCAGCTTAACGGACAGGGTGGGTGAGCAGTTCTTC. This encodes CASSLTDRVGEQFF.

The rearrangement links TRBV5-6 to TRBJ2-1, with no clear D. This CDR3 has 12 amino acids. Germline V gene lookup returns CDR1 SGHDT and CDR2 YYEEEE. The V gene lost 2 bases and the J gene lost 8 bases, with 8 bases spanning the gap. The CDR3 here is CASSLGFDEQFF. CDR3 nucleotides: TGTGCCAGCAGCTTAGGGTTTGATGAGCAGTTCTTC.

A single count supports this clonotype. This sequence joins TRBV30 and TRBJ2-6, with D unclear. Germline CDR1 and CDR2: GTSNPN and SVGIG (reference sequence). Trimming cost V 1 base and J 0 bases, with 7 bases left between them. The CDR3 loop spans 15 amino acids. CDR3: CAWSATDSGANVLTF. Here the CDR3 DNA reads TGTGCCTGGAGTGCTACGGACTCTGGGGCCAACGTCCTGACTTTC.

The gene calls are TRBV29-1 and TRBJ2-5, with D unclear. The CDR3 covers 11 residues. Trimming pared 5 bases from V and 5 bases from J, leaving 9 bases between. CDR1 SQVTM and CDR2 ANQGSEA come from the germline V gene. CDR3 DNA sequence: TGCAGCGTTCCCTTCAGGGAGACCCAGTACTTC. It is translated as CSVPFRETQYF.